Below, one T cell receptor (beta chain) is given with its context. As processed by the authors: Reference gene primer amplification in the assay estimated nucleated cell counts. Libraries were prepared by immunoSEQ multiplex PCR; TCRdb keeps only in-frame clonotypes and omits some of them. For V, J and clone size, that table is used; D and trimming come from the DNA. Counted here are approximately 230,000 clones, approximately 88% occurring once; the ten biggest clones make up 6% to 6.5%. This sample was included in a study of blood T cell repertoires in COVID-19. As for the study in general: Sites in the United States, Italy and Spain provided acute and convalescent COVID-19 samples. PBMCs, B-cell-depleted T cells, or T cells provided the cDNA or gDNA that made up the material.

The trim removed 2 bases at V and 6 bases at J, leaving 5 bases unmatched. In germline, CDR1 is LGHDT, CDR2 YNNKEL (reference sequence). The CDR3 covers 14 residues. This sequence originates from a woman in her twenties or thirties with COVID-19, enrolled during active disease. The rearrangement links TRBV3-1 (or the pseudogene TRBV3-2) to TRBJ2-3; 7 bases align to TRBD2. The sequenced material came from peripheral blood. The CDR3: CASSQLAREDTQYF. The CDR3 nucleotides are TGTGCCAGCAGCCAACTAGCGCGGGAGGATACGCAGTATTTT.